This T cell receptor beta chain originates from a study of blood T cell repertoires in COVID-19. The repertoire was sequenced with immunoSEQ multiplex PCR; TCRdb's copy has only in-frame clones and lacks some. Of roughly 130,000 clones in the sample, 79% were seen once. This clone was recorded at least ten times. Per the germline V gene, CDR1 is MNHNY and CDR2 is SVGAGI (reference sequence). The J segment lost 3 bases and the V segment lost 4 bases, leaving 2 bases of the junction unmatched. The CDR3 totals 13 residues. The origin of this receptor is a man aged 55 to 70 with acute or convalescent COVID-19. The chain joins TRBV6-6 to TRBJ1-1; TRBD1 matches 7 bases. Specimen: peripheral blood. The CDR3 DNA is TGTGCCAGCAGTTTAACAGGGGACACTGAAGCTTTCTTT. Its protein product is CASSLTGDTEAFF.